This TCR beta chain is from a study of cytomegalovirus exposure and HLA in healthy donors. In regard to this clone: Its antigen is as yet unknown.

The PCR contained 60 Vbeta and 13 Jbeta primers. As processed by the authors: About 11 million of 65 million to 95 million unique TCR beta chains were shared, per a later count. Profiling relied on immunoSEQ multiplex PCR, and the TCRdb table lists in-frame clones only, not all of them. V, J and clone size reflect that table, while D and trimming were determined from the DNA. The data hold about 94,000 clones, with approximately 80% observed a single time. Whole-study findings and limits: Prior analysis indicated that the majority of TCR beta V segments exhibited productivity approximately 90% or approximately 30% of the time. The presence/absence work took it that sequencing depth was about the same across donors. TCR beta chains associated with HLA were, in a later analysis, more clonally expanded than equally common others.

Trimming removed 6 bases at V and 2 bases at J, with 17 bases between. Germline values: CDR1 MRHNA, CDR2 SNTAGT. The CDR3 runs to 15 residues. The genes are TRBV6-4 and TRBJ2-7; D perhaps matches TRBD1 (6 bases). This clonotype originated in a human donor in good health. Specimen: PBMCs. Here the CDR3 reads CASSERQGQTYEQYF. The DNA of the CDR3 is TGTGCCAGCAGCGAAAGGCAGGGACAAACCTACGAGCAGTACTTC.